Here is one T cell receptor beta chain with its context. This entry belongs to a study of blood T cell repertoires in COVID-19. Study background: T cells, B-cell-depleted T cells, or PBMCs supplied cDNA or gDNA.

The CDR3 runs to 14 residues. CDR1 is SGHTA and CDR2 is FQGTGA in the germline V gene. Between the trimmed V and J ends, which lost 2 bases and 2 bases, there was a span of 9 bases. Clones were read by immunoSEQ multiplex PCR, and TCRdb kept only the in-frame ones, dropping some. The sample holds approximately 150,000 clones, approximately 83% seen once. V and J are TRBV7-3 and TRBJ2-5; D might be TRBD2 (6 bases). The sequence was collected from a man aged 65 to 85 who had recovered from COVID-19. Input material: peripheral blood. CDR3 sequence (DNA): TGTGCCAGCAGCTTAGGTAGCGGACAAGAGACCCAGTACTTC. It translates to CASSLGSGQETQYF. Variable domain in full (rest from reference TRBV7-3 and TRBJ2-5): GAGVSQTPSNKVTEKGKYVELRCDPISGHTALYWYRQSLGQGPEFLIYFQGTGAADDSGLPNDRFFAVRPEGSVSTLKIQRTERGDSAVYLCASSLGSGQETQYFGPGTRLLVL.